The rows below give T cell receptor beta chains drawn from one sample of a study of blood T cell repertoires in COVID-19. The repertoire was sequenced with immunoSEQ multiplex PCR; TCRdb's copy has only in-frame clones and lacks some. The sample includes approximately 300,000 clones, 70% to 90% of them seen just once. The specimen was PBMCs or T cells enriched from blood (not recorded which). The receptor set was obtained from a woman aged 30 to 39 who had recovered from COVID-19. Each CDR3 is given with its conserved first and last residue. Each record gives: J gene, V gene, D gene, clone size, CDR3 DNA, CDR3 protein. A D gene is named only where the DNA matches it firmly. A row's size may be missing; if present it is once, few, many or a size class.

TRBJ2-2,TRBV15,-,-,TGTGCCACCAGCAGAACAGGGTTTGGCACCGGGGAGCTGTTTTTT,CATSRTGFGTGELFF
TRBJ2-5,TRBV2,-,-,TGTGCCAGCAGGACAGACGAAGAGACCCAGTACTTC,CASRTDEETQYF
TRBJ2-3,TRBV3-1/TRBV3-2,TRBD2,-,TGTGCCAGCAGCCCTGAGACTAGCGGGAGCACAGATACGCAGTATTTT,CASSPETSGSTDTQYF
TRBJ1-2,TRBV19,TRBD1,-,TGTGCCAGTAGTAGGGACAGGGCCAACTATGGCTACACCTTC,CASSRDRANYGYTF
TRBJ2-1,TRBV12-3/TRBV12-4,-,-,TGTGCCAGCAGTTGGGGGGATGGTGAGCAGTTCTTC,CASSWGDGEQFF
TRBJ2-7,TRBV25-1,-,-,TGTGCCAGCAGTGAGGCGGTCCTCCCCTACGAGCAGTACTTC,CASSEAVLPYEQYF
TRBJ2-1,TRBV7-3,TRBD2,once,TGTGCCAGCAGCCCTACTCCGACTAGCCCCTACAATGAGCAGTTCTTC,CASSPTPTSPYNEQFF
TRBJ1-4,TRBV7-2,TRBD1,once,TGTGCCAGCAGCGCCGCAGGGGGCACTAATGAAAAACTGTTTTTT,CASSAAGGTNEKLFF
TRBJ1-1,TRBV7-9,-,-,TGTGCCAGCTCTCCCGAGGGCGGGTATGGGAGGAACACTGAAGCTTTCTTT,CASSPEGGYGRNTEAFF
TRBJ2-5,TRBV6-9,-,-,TGTGCCAGCAGTTACGCGACTGCGACTGAGACCCAGTACTTC,CASSYATATETQYF
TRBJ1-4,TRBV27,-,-,TGTGCCAGCAGTTTTGGAGCCGGGGGAAAACTGTTTTTT,CASSFGAGGKLFF
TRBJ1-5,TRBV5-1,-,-,TGCGCCAGCAGCCCCGTCGCGGGCAGCAATCAGCCCCAGCATTTT,CASSPVAGSNQPQHF
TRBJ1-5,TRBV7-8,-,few,TGTGCCAGCAGCCTATCATGGGGGGTCGGGAGCAATCAGCCCCAGCATTTT,CASSLSWGVGSNQPQHF
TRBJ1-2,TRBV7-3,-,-,TGTGCCAGCAGTACGGGAGGAACTAACTATGGCTACACCTTC,CASSTGGTNYGYTF
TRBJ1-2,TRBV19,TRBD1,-,TGTGCCAGTAGTGCAGGGGGCTATGGCTACACCTTC,CASSAGGYGYTF
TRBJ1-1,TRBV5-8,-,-,TGTGCCAGCAGCCTATGGACAAGCATGAACACTGAAGCTTTCTTT,CASSLWTSMNTEAFF
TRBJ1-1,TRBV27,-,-,TGTGCCAGCAGTTCAGGGCCCATGAACACTGAAGCTTTCTTT,CASSSGPMNTEAFF
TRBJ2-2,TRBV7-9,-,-,TGTGCCAGCAGCTTAGAAAATCGCGCCGGGGAGCTGTTTTTT,CASSLENRAGELFF
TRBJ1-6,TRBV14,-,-,TGTGCCAGCAGCCAAGGTACAGGGTGGAATTCACCCCTCCACTTT,CASSQGTGWNSPLHF
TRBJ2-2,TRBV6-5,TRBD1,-,TGTGCCAGCAGTCGGGACAGAGCCACCGGGGAGCTGTTTTTT,CASSRDRATGELFF
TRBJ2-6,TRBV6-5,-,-,TGTGCCAGCAGTTACTCTCCTACTGGGGCCAACGTCCTGACTTTC,CASSYSPTGANVLTF
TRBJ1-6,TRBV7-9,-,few,TGTGCCAGCAGCTTAGCGCCCGGGTCACCCCTCCACTTT,CASSLAPGSPLHF
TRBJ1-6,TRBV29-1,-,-,TGCAGCGTTGAACTGGACAGCAATTCACCCCTCCACTTT,CSVELDSNSPLHF
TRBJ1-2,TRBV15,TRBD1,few,TGTGCCACCAGCAGAGCAGGGGGCGCTTCATGGGGCTACACCTTC,CATSRAGGASWGYTF
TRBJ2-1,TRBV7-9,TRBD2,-,TGTGCCAGCAGCCCCACTAGCGGGGGCCTGGGGGAGCAGTTCTTC,CASSPTSGGLGEQFF
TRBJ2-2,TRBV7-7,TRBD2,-,TGTGCTAGCAGCTATGTAGCGGGGAACACCGGGGAGCTGTTTTTT,CASSYVAGNTGELFF
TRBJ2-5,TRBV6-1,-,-,TGTGCCAGCAGTGAATTTGGCGGTAGAACGGAGACCCAGTACTTC,CASSEFGGRTETQYF
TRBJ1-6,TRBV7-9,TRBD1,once,TGTGCCATACAAATGGACAGGGGATCACCCCTCCACTTT,CAIQMDRGSPLHF
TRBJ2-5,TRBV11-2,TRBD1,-,TGTGCCAGCAGCTCGTGGGCAGGGGGCCAAGAGACCCAGTACTTC,CASSSWAGGQETQYF
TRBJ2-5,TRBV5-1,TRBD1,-,TGCGCCAGCAGCCCCGGCGACAGGGGAGAGACCCAGTACTTC,CASSPGDRGETQYF
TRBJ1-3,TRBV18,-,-,TGTGCCAGCTCACCAGTCCAGGGGATCCGCTCTGGAAACACCATATATTTT,CASSPVQGIRSGNTIYF
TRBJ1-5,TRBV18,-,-,TGTGCCAGCTCATCTCAGGGAGGGGGCAATCAGCCCCAGCATTTT,CASSSQGGGNQPQHF
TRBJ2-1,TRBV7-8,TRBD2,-,TGTGCCAGCAGCTTACCACTAGCGGGGGGGCTCTACAATGAGCAGTTCTTC,CASSLPLAGGLYNEQFF
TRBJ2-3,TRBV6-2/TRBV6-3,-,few,TGTGCCAGCAGTGCGGGACAGACGTTACTCACAGATACGCAGTATTTT,CASSAGQTLLTDTQYF
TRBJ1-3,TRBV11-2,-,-,TGTGCCAGCAGCTTCCTACAGGGTCCGTCTGGAAACACCATATATTTT,CASSFLQGPSGNTIYF
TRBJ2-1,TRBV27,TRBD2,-,TGTGCCAGCAGTCCGGATCGGGGGGATTACAATGAGCAGTTCTTC,CASSPDRGDYNEQFF
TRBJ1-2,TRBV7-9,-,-,TGTGCCAGCAGCTTCTGGGGGCAAGAGGGCTACACCTTC,CASSFWGQEGYTF
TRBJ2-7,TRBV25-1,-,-,TGTGCCAGCAGTGAAAATCTGTACGAGCAGTACTTC,CASSENLYEQYF
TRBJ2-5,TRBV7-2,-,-,TGTGCCAGCAGCTTTCGACTGGGCCAAGAGACCCAGTACTTC,CASSFRLGQETQYF
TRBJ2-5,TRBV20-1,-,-,TGCAGTGGCCGGAGAGAAGAGACCCAGTACTTC,CSGRREETQYF
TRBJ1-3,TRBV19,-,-,TGTGCCACCAAAAAGTACTCCTGGAGTGGAAACACCATATATTTT,CATKKYSWSGNTIYF
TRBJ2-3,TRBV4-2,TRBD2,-,TGTGCCAGCAGCCAAGTGGGACTAGCATCGGATACGCAGTATTTT,CASSQVGLASDTQYF
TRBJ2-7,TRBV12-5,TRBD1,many,TGTGCTAGTGGTTCCCCCCAGGGGGCACCAACCTACGAGCAGTACTTC,CASGSPQGAPTYEQYF
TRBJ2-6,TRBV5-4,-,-,TGTGCCAGCAGCTTGGGTAGCAGTACTGGGGCCAACGTCCTGACTTTC,CASSLGSSTGANVLTF
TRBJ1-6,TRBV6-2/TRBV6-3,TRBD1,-,TGTGCCAGCAGTAAACCGGGACAGCCAATTACACCCCTCCACTTT,CASSKPGQPITPLHF
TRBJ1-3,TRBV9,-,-,TGTGCCAGCAGCCCCTTAGCTCAATATGGAAACACCATATATTTT,CASSPLAQYGNTIYF
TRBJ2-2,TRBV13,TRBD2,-,TGTGCCAGCAGCCTATTAGCGGGGGCCGGAGGCGGGGAGCTGTTTTTT,CASSLLAGAGGGELFF
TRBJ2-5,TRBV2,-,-,TGTGCCAGCAGTGAAGCGAGGAACGGAGTTATGCGGACCCAGTACTTC,CASSEARNGVMRTQYF
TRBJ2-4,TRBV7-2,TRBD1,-,TGTGCCAGCAGCCCAGGGGGCACCTTAGCCAAAAACATTCAGTACTTC,CASSPGGTLAKNIQYF
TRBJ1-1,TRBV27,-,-,TGTGCCAGCAGTACCCGGGACATTAACACTGAAGCTTTCTTT,CASSTRDINTEAFF
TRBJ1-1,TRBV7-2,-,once,TGTGCCAGCAGCTTAGCCCAGGGGAGAACTGAAGCTTTCTTT,CASSLAQGRTEAFF
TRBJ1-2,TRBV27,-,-,TGTGCCAGCAGTTTATCGTCCGCAGCGGGTTACTATGGCTACACCTTC,CASSLSSAAGYYGYTF
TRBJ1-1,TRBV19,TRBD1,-,TGTGCCAGTAGTATAGGCCGATCGACAGGGAGGCCTGAAGCTTTCTTT,CASSIGRSTGRPEAFF
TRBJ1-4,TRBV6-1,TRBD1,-,TGTGCCAGCAGTGAAGCCAGGGGGGTCGAAAAACTGTTTTTT,CASSEARGVEKLFF
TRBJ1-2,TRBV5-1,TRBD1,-,TGCGCCAGCAGCTTGGGACAGGGTTTCGATGGCTACACCTTC,CASSLGQGFDGYTF